This T cell receptor (beta chain) came from a study of long-term antiretroviral therapy in people with HIV. J was trimmed by 0 bases and V by 5 bases; bases with no gene match: 6. This CDR3 comprises 16 residues. Germline loops: CDR1 SGHTA, CDR2 FQGNSA. Researchers ran immunoSEQ v3.0 at survey level. TCRdb's table, derived via immunoSEQ multiplex PCR, lists solely in-frame clones and lacks some. The table lists tens of thousands of clones, nearly 95% of them singletons, with 10% in the top ten. The clonotype originates from a middle-aged man with HIV. This specimen was unsorted PBMCs, taken 6.2 years after starting antiretroviral therapy. V gene TRBV7-2 combines with J gene TRBJ2-2; 7 positions agree with TRBD2. In DNA form, the CDR3 reads TGTGCCAGCAGCCGTCCCGGGACTACGAACACCGGGGAGCTGTTTTTT. Its protein product is CASSRPGTTNTGELFF. Using reference TRBV7-2 and TRBJ2-2 for the parts outside the CDR3, the full variable domain is GAGVSQSPSNKVTEKGKDVELRCDPISGHTALYWYRQSLGQGLEFLIYFQGNSAPDKSGLPSDRFSAERTGGSVSTLTIQRTQQEDSAVYLCASSRPGTTNTGELFFGEGSRLTVL.